Listed here is a single T cell receptor beta chain. This entry belongs to a study of T cell changes during pregnancy in multiple sclerosis. Trimming shortened V by 2 bases and J by 2 bases, and 4 bases separated the two germline ends. Germline CDR1 and CDR2: SGHDN and FVKESK. This CDR3 contains 12 residues. TCRdb's table, derived via immunoSEQ multiplex PCR, lists solely in-frame clones and lacks some. The table has approximately 43,000 clones, about 94% seen once; the top ten hold roughly 8.1%. The chain joins TRBV14 to TRBJ2-7; unclear D gene. The sequence was obtained from a female donor with multiple sclerosis, enrolled in a pregnancy study. The starting material was CD8+ T cells from peripheral blood mononuclear cells, obtained in the third trimester of pregnancy. This CDR3 is CASSQTAYEQYF. The CDR3 DNA reads TGTGCCAGCAGCCAAACTGCCTACGAGCAGTACTTC.